The entry below describes one T cell receptor beta chain. Germline CDR1 is MNHEY and CDR2 is SMNVEV (reference sequence). V gave up 6 bases and J gave up 4 bases, with 12 bases separating them. The CDR3 contains 14 residues. The data originate from a study of OX40 agonist ivuxolimab in advanced cancers. For the study at large: With ivuxolimab, an agonistic anti-OX40 (CD134) antibody, patients were treated. A mean age of around 63 years, range roughly 20 to 80, was recorded, and about 83% were male.

Clones were read by immunoSEQ multiplex PCR, and TCRdb kept only the in-frame ones, dropping some. The sample has 60,000 to 95,000 clones, approximately 85% seen once. This clonotype originated in an adult with an advanced solid tumor such as melanoma, head and neck, liver or kidney cancer. Here the sequenced sample was CD4+ or CD8+ T cells sorted from blood, taken in a trial of the OX40 agonist ivuxolimab. The chain recombines TRBV27 with TRBJ1-4; TRBD1 might be the D (6 bases). CDR3: CASSYRAFNEKLFF. The CDR3 DNA reads as TGTGCCAGCAGCTACAGGGCTTTTAATGAAAAACTGTTTTTT.